These 17 T cell receptor beta chains share one sample of origin, sequenced in a study of CD8 T cells in ankylosing spondylitis. Each CDR3 protein gets one entry after TCRdb re-called the 5' RACE reads with MiXCR. The data show 200,000 to 300,000 distinct CDR3 sequences, roughly a tenth seen once. Sequenced input: blood, either unsorted or a sorted T cell fraction (not recorded which). The receptors were gathered from a male donor with ankylosing spondylitis or in good health (not recorded which).

To note about this clonotype: A much larger clone sits a single nucleotide away, making a read error possible. This chain connects TRBV10-3 to TRBJ2-1; the match to TRBD2 covers 9 bases. This CDR3 is 17 amino acids long. Germline CDR1 ENHRY, CDR2 SYGVKD. Here the CDR3 DNA reads TGTGTCATCAGCCTTAGTACTGCGGCGGGGGGGCGCAATGAGCAGTTCTTC. The encoded protein is CVISLSTAAGGRNEQFF.

A few counts support this clonotype. The rearrangement uses TRBV27 and TRBJ1-2, with TRBD1 identical over 8 bases. J lost 0 bases, V lost 5 bases, and 8 bases had no gene match. The length of the CDR3 is 16 residues. Germline CDR1 MNHEY, CDR2 SMNVEV (reference sequence). CDR3 loop: CASSTGGTFANYGYTF. CDR3 sequence (DNA): TGTGCCAGCAGTACAGGGGGTACCTTCGCTAACTATGGCTACACCTTC.

Comment on this clonotype: A much larger clone sits a single nucleotide away, making a read error possible. This chain uses TRBV12-3 or TRBV12-4 with TRBJ1-5; a possible D gene is TRBD1 (5 bases). The CDR3 loop spans 14 amino acids. The DNA for the CDR3 is TGTACCAGCAGTCTAGGGGTTCACAATCAGCCCCAGCATTTT. Translating gives CTSSLGVHNQPQHF.

Ten or more counts support this clonotype. The chain carries TRBV29-1 and TRBJ2-7; D is ambiguous. The CDR3 is made up of 11 amino acids. Germline V lookup: CDR1 SQVTM, CDR2 ANQGSEA. Trimming removed 7 bases at V and 3 bases at J, with 10 bases between. CDR3 amino acids: CSAGMYYEQYF. CDR3 nucleotide sequence: TGCAGCGCGGGCATGTACTACGAGCAGTACTTC.

This clonotype was counted at least ten times. V and J are TRBV30 and TRBJ1-6; tentatively, D is TRBD1 (5 bases). Germline V gene data show CDR1 as GTSNPN and CDR2 as SVGIG (reference sequence). The ends were cut back, 3 bases at V and 7 bases at J, with 22 bases in the middle. The CDR3 has 17 amino acids. CDR3 region: CAWSNAHVGRTNSPLHF. DNA for the CDR3: TGTGCCTGGAGCAACGCTCACGTGGGACGTACGAATTCACCCCTCCACTTT.

The chain uses TRBV12-3 or TRBV12-4 and TRBJ2-1; 15 positions agree with TRBD2. V shed 2 bases and J 5 bases; nucleotides not matched to a gene: 7. The length of the CDR3 is 18 residues. The CDR3 coding sequence is TGTGCCAGCAGTTTATCCCTGGGACTAGCGGGAGGTAACAATGAGCAGTTCTTC. Translating it yields CASSLSLGLAGGNNEQFF.

The rearrangement links TRBV6-2 or TRBV6-3 to TRBJ2-2; no clear D gene. Trimming stripped 6 bases from V and 0 bases from J, with 14 bases between. The CDR3 is 16 amino acids. Per germline, CDR1 MNHEY and CDR2 SVGEGT. CDR3 loop: CASRESTAPNTGELFF. The CDR3 nucleotides read TGTGCCAGCAGAGAGTCGACGGCCCCGAACACCGGGGAGCTGTTTTTT.

This chain links TRBV7-9 with TRBJ2-5, with TRBD2 matching 10 bases. Germline CDR1 SEHNR, CDR2 FQNEAQ (reference sequence). The V segment lost 4 bases and the J segment 5 bases; nucleotides outside the gene matches: 4. CDR3 length: 14 amino acids. The CDR3 DNA sequence: TGTGCCAGCAGCTCTAGCGGGAGACGGGAGACCCAGTACTTC. Amino acid sequence: CASSSSGRRETQYF.

This chain joins TRBV6-4 and TRBJ1-1; D ambiguous. The ends were cut back, 11 bases at V and 3 bases at J, with 13 bases in the middle. The CDR3 length is 12 residues. The V gene's germline CDR1 is MRHNA and CDR2 SNTAGT. DNA for the CDR3: TGTGCCGTCGGGCAGTTCCACACTGAAGCTTTCTTT. Translation: CAVGQFHTEAFF.

Ten or more counts support this clonotype. This chain joins TRBV5-1 and TRBJ2-1, with 8 bases that match TRBD2. This CDR3 has 18 amino acids. Germline CDR1 and CDR2: SGHRS and YFSETQ. With V trimmed by 0 bases and J by 2 bases, 10 bases remained unmatched. The CDR3 here is CASSLGAASGSPYNEQFF. DNA of the CDR3: TGCGCCAGCAGCTTGGGTGCGGCTAGCGGGTCCCCCTACAATGAGCAGTTCTTC.

This chain links TRBV30 with TRBJ1-3; no clear D gene. The germline CDR1 and CDR2 sequences are GTSNPN and SVGIG (reference sequence). The CDR3 contains 14 residues. V lost 0 bases and J 4 bases, leaving 10 bases between the germline ends. For the CDR3, the DNA is TGTGCCTGGAGTGTCGGTCACGGCGGAAACACCATATATTTT. Amino acid sequence: CAWSVGHGGNTIYF.

This clonotype showed up many times. V and J are TRBV27 and TRBJ2-4; TRBD2 matches 8 bases. J lost 3 bases, V lost 4 bases, and 11 bases had no gene match. This CDR3 region has 17 residues. Germline V lookup: CDR1 MNHEY, CDR2 SMNVEV (reference sequence). As DNA, the CDR3 is TGTGCCAGCAGTTGGGCGGCGGGGGGCCGGGGCAAAAACATTCAGTACTTC. Translation: CASSWAAGGRGKNIQYF.

This clonotype was seen many times. The V call is TRBV2, the J call TRBJ2-5, with 11 bases fitting TRBD2. The CDR3 consists of 15 residues. Unmatched junction bases numbered 5, after V lost 4 bases and J lost 4 bases. Germline CDR1 and CDR2: SNHLY and FYNNEI. The CDR3 protein is CASSGLAGLLETQYF. The CDR3 DNA is TGTGCCAGCAGTGGACTAGCGGGGCTGTTAGAGACCCAGTACTTC.

This sequence joins TRBV27 and TRBJ2-3; D may be TRBD1 or TRBD2 (6 bases each). CDR1 is MNHEY and CDR2 is SMNVEV in the germline V gene (reference sequence). This CDR3 is 15 amino acids long. With 6 bases removed from V and 4 bases from J, the gap between germline ends came to 17 bases. The CDR3 sequence: CASRYGGGGADTQYF. The CDR3 nucleotides read TGTGCCAGCAGGTACGGAGGGGGTGGGGCAGATACGCAGTATTTT.

This clonotype was seen ten or more times. The rearrangement joins TRBV18 to TRBJ2-3; D not certain. From germline, CDR1 is KGHSH and CDR2 LQKENI. The CDR3 covers 14 residues. The V end lost 0 bases, the J end lost 0 bases, and 4 bases lay between the germline ends. The CDR3 is CASSPPSSTDTQYF. The CDR3, as DNA: TGTGCCAGCTCACCACCGTCTAGCACAGATACGCAGTATTTT.

The chain uses TRBV15 and TRBJ2-5; D is unresolved. The germline V gene encodes CDR1 LNHNV and CDR2 YYDKDF (reference sequence). This CDR3 is 12 amino acids long. The V end was cut by 2 bases, the J end by 5 bases, with 6 bases between. CDR3 nucleotides: TGTGCCACCAGCAGACCTTTGGAGACCCAGTACTTC. It encodes CATSRPLETQYF.

This clonotype was detected ten times or more. J is TRBJ2-1 and V is TRBV20-1; TRBD1 aligns across 9 bases. The CDR3 length is 13 residues. CDR1 is DFQATT, CDR2 SNEGSKA, per germline (reference sequence). V trimming: 3 bases; J trimming: 8 bases; junction bases outside the gene matches: 5. This chain's CDR3 is CSARGTGWDEQFF. In DNA, the CDR3 is TGCAGTGCTAGGGGGACAGGGTGGGATGAGCAGTTCTTC.